Sequencing of this T cell receptor (beta chain) was carried out in a study of beta chain features in type 1 diabetes (dated by TCRdb to about 2018). In terms of the full investigation: Mean age, gender distribution, total cell number and subset yield did not differ between patients and healthy donors. A total of about 100,000,000 sorted cells were examined across all samples, and RNA yield correlated strongly with the number of cells per subset. In the study, TCRB repertoires of sorted circulating CD4+ T cell subsets from recently diagnosed type 1 diabetes patients were compared with those of matched healthy donors. Whereas all 28 donors provided naive and central memory subsets, regulatory and stem cell-like memory subsets were isolated from just 8 patients and about 8 healthy donors.

The High Capacity cDNA Reverse Transcription Kit was used to reverse transcribe all of the isolated RNA, meaning that expressed TCRB transcripts were what got sequenced. Deep immunoSEQ sequencing was performed on naive, central memory and regulatory T cell samples, with an average of roughly 3.6 million total reads per sample. After sorted cells were lysed in RLT buffer, RNA was extracted with DNase-treated RNeasy Micro or Mini kits, with the choice depending on cell number. To prevent cross-contamination, every cell subset was processed on its own, while patient and healthy donor samples were processed together. The immunoSEQ multiplex PCR was used to amplify TCRB sequences from cDNA, yielding 87-bp fragments that span the CDR3 region. Sequencing of the amplicons was performed on the Illumina HiSeq platform. As for how the authors treated the data: PCR bias was computationally corrected using synthetic template baselines, reads within Hamming distance 2 were collapsed, and singletons that could not be merged were discarded. Reads were aligned against IMGT to assign V, D and J genes, CDR3 length and insertions or deletions at six rearrangement sites. Within each subset, clonotype counts were normalized to the number of sorted cells before true diversity and Gini coefficients were calculated with the tcR R package. Repertoire sharing was quantified using the overlap coefficient calculated on TCRB nucleotide sequences. Out-of-frame TCRB sequences from naive cells were analyzed to stand in for the pre-selection repertoire. Entries here come from immuneACCESS through TCRdb and include only in-frame sequences with V and J called. Some clones fail to appear in such tables; in the studies checked, an unresolved V gene covers under half of the shortfall, and the cause of the remainder is unknown. That table gives V, J and clone size, and the DNA gave D and trimming. The sample profile shows a few hundred thousand clones; approximately 16% of them were found once. The ten largest clones represent 0.019% of the sample.

From each donor, a single peripheral blood sample of about 100 mL on average was drawn into heparinised tubes. A BD FACSAria II was used to sort naive, central memory, regulatory and stem cell-like memory CD4+ T cells with a panel that included CD45RO, CCR7, CD25, CD127, CD95 and CD27. Purity was above 98% for every sorted population. Right away, PBMCs were isolated by Lymphoprep density gradient centrifugation and were stained directly, with no culture step. To minimize batch effects, samples were stained and sorted in pairs, one healthy donor with one patient per experiment. V loses 4 bases at its end and J loses 7 bases; junction bases beyond the gene matches: 12. The CDR3 sequence holds 15 residues, the cysteine and phenylalanine included. Of the read, only the CDR3 DNA is kept; its 45 bases are in frame from base 1. According to the germline V gene, CDR1 reads SGHRS and CDR2 reads YFSETQ. Here is what the overall study found, with its caveats: At VDJ recombination sites, type 1 diabetes patients had fewer insertions and more deleted nucleotides, which implies abnormalities in thymic rearrangement. HLA sub-analyses involved small numbers of individuals, so any influence of HLA type on TCRB rearrangement remained unresolved. Because cDNA rather than genomic DNA was sequenced, highly expressing activated cells could have been over-represented, although no difference in activation and CD3 levels was found between groups. A moderate but significant shortening of TCRB CDR3 length was observed in type 1 diabetes patients in all four CD4+ subsets. Naive, central memory and regulatory TCRB repertoires appeared to be more alike among patients than among healthy donors. Shorter templates might be favored by PCR, yet because patient and control samples were amplified and corrected together, any such skew would affect both groups equally.

A note on this clone: Its specific antigen is unknown. No much larger clone exists at a distance of one base, and base qualities are not known.

The receptor chain draws on TRBV5-1 and TRBJ2-7, and 9 junction bases match TRBD2. Sequenced: naive CD4+ T cells from blood. Reading the label with the study, this specimen's cell subset or site is: true naive CD4+ T cells. The TCR was taken from a woman under 30 in good health. This receptor has the CDR3 CASSPRIAGVDEQYF. The sequenced DNA: TGCGCCAGCAGCCCCCGGATAGCGGGAGTAGATGAGCAGTACTTC.